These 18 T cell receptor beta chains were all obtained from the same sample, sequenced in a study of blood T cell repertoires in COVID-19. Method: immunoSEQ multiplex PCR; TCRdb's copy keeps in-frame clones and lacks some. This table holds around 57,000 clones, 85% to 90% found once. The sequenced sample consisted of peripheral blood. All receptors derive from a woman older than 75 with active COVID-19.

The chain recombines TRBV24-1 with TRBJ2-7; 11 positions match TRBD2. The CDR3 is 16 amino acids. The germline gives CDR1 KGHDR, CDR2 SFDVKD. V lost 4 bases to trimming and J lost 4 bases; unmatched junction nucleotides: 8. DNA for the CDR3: TGTGCCACCAGTGACCAAGGGACTAGCGGTTATTACGAGCAGTACTTC. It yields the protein CATSDQGTSGYYEQYF.

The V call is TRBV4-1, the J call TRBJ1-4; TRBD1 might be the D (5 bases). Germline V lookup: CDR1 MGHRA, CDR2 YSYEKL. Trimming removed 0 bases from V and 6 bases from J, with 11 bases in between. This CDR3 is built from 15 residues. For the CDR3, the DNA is TGCGCCAGCAGCCAAGACGTGGGGGGGTATGAAAAACTGTTTTTT. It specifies CASSQDVGGYEKLFF.

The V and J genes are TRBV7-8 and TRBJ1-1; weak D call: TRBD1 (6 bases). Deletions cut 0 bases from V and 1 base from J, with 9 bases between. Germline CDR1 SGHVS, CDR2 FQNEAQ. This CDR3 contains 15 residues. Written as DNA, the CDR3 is TGTGCCAGCAGCTTAGCCCCAGGGGCGAACACTGAAGCTTTCTTT. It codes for CASSLAPGANTEAFF.

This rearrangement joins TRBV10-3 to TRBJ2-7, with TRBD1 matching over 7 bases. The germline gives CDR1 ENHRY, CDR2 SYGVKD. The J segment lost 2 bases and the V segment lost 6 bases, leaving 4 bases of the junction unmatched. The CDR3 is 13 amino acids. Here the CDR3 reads CAISPGQAYEQYF. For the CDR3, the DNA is TGTGCCATCAGCCCAGGACAGGCCTACGAGCAGTACTTC.

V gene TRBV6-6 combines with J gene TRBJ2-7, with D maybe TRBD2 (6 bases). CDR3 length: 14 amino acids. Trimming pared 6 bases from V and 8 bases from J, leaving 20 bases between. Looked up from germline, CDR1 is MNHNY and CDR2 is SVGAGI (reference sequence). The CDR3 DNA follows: TGTGCCAGCAGCCGGGGCCTAGCGACCAGGAAGCAGTACTTC. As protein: CASSRGLATRKQYF.

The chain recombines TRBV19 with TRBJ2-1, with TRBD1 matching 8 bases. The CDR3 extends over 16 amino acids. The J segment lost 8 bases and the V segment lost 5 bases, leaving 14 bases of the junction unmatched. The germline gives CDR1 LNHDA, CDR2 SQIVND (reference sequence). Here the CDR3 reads CASSGQTGVALYEQFF. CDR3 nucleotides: TGTGCCAGTAGTGGCCAGACAGGGGTCGCATTGTATGAGCAGTTCTTC.

CDR3 loop: CASSLRHRSTDTQYF. The CDR3 DNA reads as TGTGCCAGCAGCCTACGACACCGTAGCACAGATACGCAGTATTTT. The genes are TRBV7-2 and TRBJ2-3; D is undetermined. The CDR3 spans 15 residues. The V gene lost 5 bases and the J gene lost 0 bases, with 12 bases spanning the gap. CDR1 is SGHTA and CDR2 is FQGNSA in the germline V gene.

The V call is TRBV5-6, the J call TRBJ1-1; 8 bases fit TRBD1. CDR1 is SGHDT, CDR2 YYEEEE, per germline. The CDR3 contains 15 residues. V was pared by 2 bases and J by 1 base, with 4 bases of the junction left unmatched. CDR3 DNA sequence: TGTGCCAGCAGCTTCGGACAGGGCTGGAACACTGAAGCTTTCTTT. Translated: CASSFGQGWNTEAFF. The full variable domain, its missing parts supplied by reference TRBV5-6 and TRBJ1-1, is DAGVTQSPTHLIKTRGQQVTLRCSPKSGHDTVSWYQQALGQGPQFIFQYYEEEERQRGNFPDRFSGHQFPNYSSELNVNALLLGDSALYLCASSFGQGWNTEAFFGQGTRLTVV.

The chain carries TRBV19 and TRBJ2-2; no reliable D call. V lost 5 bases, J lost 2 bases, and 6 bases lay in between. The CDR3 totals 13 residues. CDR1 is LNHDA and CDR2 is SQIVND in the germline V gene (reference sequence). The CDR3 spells CASSHGNTGELFF. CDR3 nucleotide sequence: TGTGCCAGTAGTCACGGTAACACCGGGGAGCTGTTTTTT.

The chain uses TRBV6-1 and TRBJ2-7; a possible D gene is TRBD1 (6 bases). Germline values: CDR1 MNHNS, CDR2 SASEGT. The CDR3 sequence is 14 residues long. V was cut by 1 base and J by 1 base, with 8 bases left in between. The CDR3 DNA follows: TGTGCCAGCAGTGAAGTAGGACAGTCCTACGAGCAGTACTTC. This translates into CASSEVGQSYEQYF.

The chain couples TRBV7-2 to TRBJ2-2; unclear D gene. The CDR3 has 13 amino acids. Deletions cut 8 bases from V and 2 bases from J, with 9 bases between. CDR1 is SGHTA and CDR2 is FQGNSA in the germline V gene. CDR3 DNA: TGTGCCAGCGCGCGACTTAACACCGGGGAGCTGTTTTTT. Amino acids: CASARLNTGELFF.

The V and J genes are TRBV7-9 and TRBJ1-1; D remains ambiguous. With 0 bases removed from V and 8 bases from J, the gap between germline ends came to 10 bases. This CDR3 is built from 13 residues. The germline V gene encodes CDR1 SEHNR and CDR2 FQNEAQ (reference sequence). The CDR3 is CASSLAGGWEAFF. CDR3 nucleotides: TGTGCCAGCAGCTTAGCTGGAGGGTGGGAAGCTTTCTTT.

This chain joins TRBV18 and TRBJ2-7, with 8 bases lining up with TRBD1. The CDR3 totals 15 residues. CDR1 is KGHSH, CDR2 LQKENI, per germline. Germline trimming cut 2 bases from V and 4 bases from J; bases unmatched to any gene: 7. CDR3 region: CASSPSSRTGYEQYF. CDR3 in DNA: TGTGCCAGCTCACCATCGTCTCGGACAGGGTACGAGCAGTACTTC.

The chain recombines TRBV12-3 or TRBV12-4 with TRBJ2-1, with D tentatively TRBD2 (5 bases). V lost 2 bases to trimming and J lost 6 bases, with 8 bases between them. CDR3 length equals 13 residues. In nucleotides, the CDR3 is TGTGCCAGCAGTTTATCTCGGGGCAATGAGCAGTTCTTC. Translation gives CASSLSRGNEQFF.

The DNA for the CDR3 is TGTGCCAGCAGCGACACCGGGACAGCGCAGTATTTT. It is translated as CASSDTGTAQYF. The chain recombines TRBV7-9 with TRBJ2-3, with TRBD1 matching 7 bases. The CDR3 spans 12 residues. Per germline, CDR1 SEHNR and CDR2 FQNEAQ (reference sequence). Losses at the gene ends were 5 bases for V and 10 bases for J; bases not matched to a gene: 6.

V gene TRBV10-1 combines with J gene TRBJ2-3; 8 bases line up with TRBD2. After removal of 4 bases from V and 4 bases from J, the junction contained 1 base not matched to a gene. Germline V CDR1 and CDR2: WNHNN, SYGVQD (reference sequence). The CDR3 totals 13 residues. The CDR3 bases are TGCGCCAGCAGTGTCGGGGGGGCAGATACGCAGTATTTT. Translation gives CASSVGGADTQYF.

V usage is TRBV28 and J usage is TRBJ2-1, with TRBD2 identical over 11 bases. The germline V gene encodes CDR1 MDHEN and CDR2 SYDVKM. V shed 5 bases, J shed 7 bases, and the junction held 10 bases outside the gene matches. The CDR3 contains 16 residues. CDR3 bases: TGTGCCAGCAGTCCGCATAGCGGGGGGGCGGCAAATGAGCAGTTCTTC. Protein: CASSPHSGGAANEQFF.

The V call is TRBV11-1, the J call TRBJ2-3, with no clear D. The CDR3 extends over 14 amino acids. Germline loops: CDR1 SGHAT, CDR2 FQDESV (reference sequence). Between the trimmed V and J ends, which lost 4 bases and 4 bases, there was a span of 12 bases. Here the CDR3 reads CASSSQVESDTQYF. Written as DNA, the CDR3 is TGTGCCAGCAGCTCCCAGGTTGAGTCAGATACGCAGTATTTT.